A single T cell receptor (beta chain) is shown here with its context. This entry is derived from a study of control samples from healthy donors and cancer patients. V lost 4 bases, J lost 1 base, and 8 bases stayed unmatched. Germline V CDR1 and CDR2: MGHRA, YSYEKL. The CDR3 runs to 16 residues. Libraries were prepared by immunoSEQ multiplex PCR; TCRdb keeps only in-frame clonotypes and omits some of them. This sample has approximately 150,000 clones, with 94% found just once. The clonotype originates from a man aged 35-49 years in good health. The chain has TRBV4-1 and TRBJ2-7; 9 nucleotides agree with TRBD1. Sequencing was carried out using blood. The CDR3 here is CASSLSPGTGSYEQYF. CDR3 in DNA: TGCGCCAGCAGCCTTTCTCCCGGGACAGGGTCCTACGAGCAGTACTTC.